This TCR beta chain was found in a study of OX40 agonist ivuxolimab in advanced cancers. For context, the study as a whole: Ivuxolimab was an agonistic, fully human IgG2 monoclonal antibody directed against OX40 (CD134), a costimulatory receptor. Three dose-escalation patients achieved partial responses, one with hepatocellular carcinoma and two with cutaneous melanoma. In the dose-escalation cohort, over 65% of patients were male, and the mean age was roughly 60 years, with a range of 23 to 79. The paper describes the monotherapy dose-escalation part (N of about 52 patients) of the phase I trial of ivuxolimab. Patients were allowed to have had prior anti-PD-1, anti-PD-L1 or anti-CTLA-4 therapy, and 40% of the dose-escalation patients had previously received checkpoint inhibitors. Intravenous ivuxolimab was administered to patients every 2 weeks at six dose levels: 0.01, 0.1, 0.3, 1.5, 3 and 10 mg/kg. Of the roughly 51 patients in dose escalation, about 20 had hepatocellular carcinoma, around 15 had melanoma, 9 had renal cell carcinoma and 9 had head and neck cancer. The point of sequencing TCRbeta in the periphery was to test whether ivuxolimab changed TCR sequence diversity and drove clonal T-cell expansion.

Points the paper makes about the study in general: Which antigens the clonally expanded peripheral T cells were specific for was not determined. Low levels of normalized T-cell clonal expansion were also seen in some patients who did not respond. In the 0.1-3.0 mg/kg groups, partial responders were among the patients with the lowest normalized peripheral clonal expansion, particularly in CD8+ T cells. On average, CD8+ T cells showed more expanded clones than CD4+ T cells after ivuxolimab. Clonal expansion of both CD4+ and CD8+ blood T cells was observed from baseline to week 6 at doses 0.1 to 3.0 mg/kg.

The trial excluded patients who had a history of autoimmune disease or who were on systemic immunosuppression. Peripheral blood for TCR sequencing was collected from all dose cohorts at baseline, on cycle 4 day 1, and on cycle 7 day 1. Samples were obtained from an open-label, multicenter, first-in-human phase I dose-escalation trial of ivuxolimab. Adults with locally advanced or metastatic melanoma, renal cell carcinoma, hepatocellular carcinoma or head and neck squamous cell carcinoma were enrolled in the trial. Before TCR sequencing, CD4+ and CD8+ T cells were separately sorted from peripheral blood. As concerns this clone: Its antigen target is currently unknown. Base qualities are missing; no much larger clone stands one base away.

Trimming at the junction amounts to 3 bases on V and 7 bases on J, and the germline ends lie 10 bases apart. CDR3 length: 14 amino acids, cysteine to phenylalanine. The kept DNA is CDR3 alone, 42 bases in frame from the first base. Looking up the germline V gene yields CDR1 ENHRY and CDR2 SYGVKD. For sequencing of the TCRbeta CDR3 region, genomic DNA was extracted from the sorted cells. The immunoSEQ Assay was used to sequence the TCRbeta CDR3 regions. The immuneACCESS repertoire file appears here via TCRdb, limited to in-frame rearrangements. These files lack a portion of the clones; in checked studies, under half of the deficit traces to unresolved V genes, and the cause of the others is not known. This sample is represented by over 30,000 clones; approximately 78% of them were singletons. The ten largest clonotypes hold 2.5% to 3% of the sample.

Recombination joined TRBV10-3 with TRBJ1-6; D gene: possibly TRBD1, on 5 matching bases. The sample consisted of CD4+ or CD8+ T cells sorted from blood, taken in a trial of the OX40 agonist ivuxolimab. The receptor was derived from an adult with an advanced solid tumor such as melanoma, head and neck, liver or kidney cancer. The CDR3 corresponds to CAISEGERNSPLHF. The DNA reads TGTGCCATCAGTGAAGGGGAGAGGAATTCACCCCTCCACTTT.